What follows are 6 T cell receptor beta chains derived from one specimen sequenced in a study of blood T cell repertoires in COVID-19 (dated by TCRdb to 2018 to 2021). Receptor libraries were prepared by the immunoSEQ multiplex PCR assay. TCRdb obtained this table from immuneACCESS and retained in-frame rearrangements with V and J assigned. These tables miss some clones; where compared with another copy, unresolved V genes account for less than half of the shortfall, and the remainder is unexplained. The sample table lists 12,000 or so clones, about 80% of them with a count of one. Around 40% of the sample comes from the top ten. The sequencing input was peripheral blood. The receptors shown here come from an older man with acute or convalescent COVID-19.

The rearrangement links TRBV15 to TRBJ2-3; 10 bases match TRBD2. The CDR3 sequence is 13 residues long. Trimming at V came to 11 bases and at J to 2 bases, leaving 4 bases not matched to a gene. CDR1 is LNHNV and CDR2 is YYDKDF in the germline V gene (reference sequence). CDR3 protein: CAAAGGPTDTQYF. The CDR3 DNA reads TGTGCCGCAGCGGGGGGGCCCACAGATACGCAGTATTTT.

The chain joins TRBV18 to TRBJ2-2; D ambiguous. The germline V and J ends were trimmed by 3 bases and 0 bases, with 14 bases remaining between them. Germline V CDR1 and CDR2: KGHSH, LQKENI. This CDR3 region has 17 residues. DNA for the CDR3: TGTGCCAGCTCACCCGTATCGATTGCGACGAACACCGGGGAGCTGTTTTTT. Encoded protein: CASSPVSIATNTGELFF.

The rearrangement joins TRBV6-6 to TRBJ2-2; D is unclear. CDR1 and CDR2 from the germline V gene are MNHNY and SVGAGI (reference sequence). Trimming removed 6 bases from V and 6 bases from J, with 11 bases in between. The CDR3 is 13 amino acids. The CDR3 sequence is CASRAQSAGELFF. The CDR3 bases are TGTGCCAGCAGAGCTCAATCGGCCGGGGAGCTGTTTTTT.

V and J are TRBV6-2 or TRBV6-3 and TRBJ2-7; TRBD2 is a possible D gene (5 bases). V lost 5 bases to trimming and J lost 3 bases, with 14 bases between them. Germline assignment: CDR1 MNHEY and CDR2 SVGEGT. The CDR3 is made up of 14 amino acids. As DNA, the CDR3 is TGTGCCAGCAGTATGTACGAGGGTGTCTACGAGCAGTACTTC. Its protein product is CASSMYEGVYEQYF.

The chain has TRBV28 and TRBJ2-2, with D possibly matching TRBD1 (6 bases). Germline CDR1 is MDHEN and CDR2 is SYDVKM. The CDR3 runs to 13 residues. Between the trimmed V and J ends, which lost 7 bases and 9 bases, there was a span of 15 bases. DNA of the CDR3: TGTGCCAGCACCTCCAGGGGTGGGAGGGAGCTGTTTTTT. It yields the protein CASTSRGGRELFF. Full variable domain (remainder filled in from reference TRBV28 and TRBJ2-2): DVKVTQSSRYLVKRTGEKVFLECVQDMDHENMFWYRQDPGLGLRLIYFSYDVKMKEKGDIPEGYSVSREKKERFSLILESASTNQTSMYLCASTSRGGRELFFGEGSRLTVL.

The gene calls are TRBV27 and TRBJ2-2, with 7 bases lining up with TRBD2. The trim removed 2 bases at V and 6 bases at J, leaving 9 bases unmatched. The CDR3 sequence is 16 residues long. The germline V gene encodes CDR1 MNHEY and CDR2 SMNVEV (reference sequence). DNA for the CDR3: TGTGCCAGCAGTTTAGTCGGGGGGATTATTGCCGGGGAGCTGTTTTTT. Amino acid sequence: CASSLVGGIIAGELFF.